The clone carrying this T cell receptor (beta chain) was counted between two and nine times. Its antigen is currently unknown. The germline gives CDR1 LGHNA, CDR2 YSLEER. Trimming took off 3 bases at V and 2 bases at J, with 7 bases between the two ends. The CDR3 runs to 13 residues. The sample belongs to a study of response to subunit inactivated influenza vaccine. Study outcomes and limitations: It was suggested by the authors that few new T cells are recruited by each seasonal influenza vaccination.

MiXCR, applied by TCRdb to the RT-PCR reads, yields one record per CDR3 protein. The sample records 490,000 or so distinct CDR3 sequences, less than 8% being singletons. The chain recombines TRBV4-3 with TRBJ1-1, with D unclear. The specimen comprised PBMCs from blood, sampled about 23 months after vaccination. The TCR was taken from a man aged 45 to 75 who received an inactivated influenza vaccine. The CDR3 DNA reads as TGCGCCAGCAGCCAGGGTTTCAACACTGAAGCTTTCTTT. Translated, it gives CASSQGFNTEAFF.